This paragraph covers one T cell receptor beta chain sequence. As handled by the study authors: It was from reference gene primer amplification that nucleated cell counts were estimated. Libraries were prepared by immunoSEQ multiplex PCR; TCRdb keeps only in-frame clonotypes and omits some of them. V, J and clone size derive from that table, while D and trimming were established from the DNA sequence. The table shows 200,000 to 250,000 clones, with 75% to 90% occurring only once. The sample comes from a study of blood T cell repertoires in COVID-19. Germline CDR1 SGHNT, CDR2 YYREEE (reference sequence). V was pared by 4 bases and J by 0 bases, with 11 bases between. CDR3 length: 15 amino acids.

The specimen was peripheral blood. This chain joins TRBV5-4 and TRBJ2-1, with D possibly matching TRBD2 (5 bases). The receptor's source is a woman aged 70 to 79 with COVID-19, enrolled during active disease. The DNA of the CDR3 is TGTGCCAGCAGCCCAAGCGGAAGCTCCTACAATGAGCAGTTCTTC. It yields the protein CASSPSGSSYNEQFF.